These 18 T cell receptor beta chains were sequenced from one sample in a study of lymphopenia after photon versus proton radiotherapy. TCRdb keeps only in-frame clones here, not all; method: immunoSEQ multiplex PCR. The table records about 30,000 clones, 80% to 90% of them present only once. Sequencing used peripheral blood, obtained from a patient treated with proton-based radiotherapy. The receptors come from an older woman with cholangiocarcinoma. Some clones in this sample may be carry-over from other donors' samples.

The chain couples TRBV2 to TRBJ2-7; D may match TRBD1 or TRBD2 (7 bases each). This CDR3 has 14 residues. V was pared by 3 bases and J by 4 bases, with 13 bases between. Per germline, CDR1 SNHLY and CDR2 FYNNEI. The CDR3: CASSDSGGLYEQYF. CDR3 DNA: TGTGCCAGCAGTGATTCAGGGGGACTATACGAGCAGTACTTC.

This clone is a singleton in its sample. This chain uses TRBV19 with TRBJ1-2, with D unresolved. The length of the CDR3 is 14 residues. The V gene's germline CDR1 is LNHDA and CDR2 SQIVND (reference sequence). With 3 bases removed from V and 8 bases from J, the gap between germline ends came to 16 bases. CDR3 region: CASSITGVYAGYTF. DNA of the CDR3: TGTGCCAGTAGTATTACCGGGGTGTATGCGGGCTACACCTTC.

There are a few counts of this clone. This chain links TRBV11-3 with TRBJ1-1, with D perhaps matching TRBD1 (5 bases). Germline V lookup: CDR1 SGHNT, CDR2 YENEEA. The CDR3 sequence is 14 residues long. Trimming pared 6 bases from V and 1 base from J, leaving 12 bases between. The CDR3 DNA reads TGTGCCAGCAGGGGTAGGGGCAAGAACACTGAAGCTTTCTTT. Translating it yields CASRGRGKNTEAFF.

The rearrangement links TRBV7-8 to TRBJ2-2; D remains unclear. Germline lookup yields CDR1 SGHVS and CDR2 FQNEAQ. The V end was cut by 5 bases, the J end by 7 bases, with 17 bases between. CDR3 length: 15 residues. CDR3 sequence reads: CASSQTQALIGELFF. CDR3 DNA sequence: TGTGCCAGCAGCCAAACCCAAGCATTAATCGGGGAGCTGTTTTTT.

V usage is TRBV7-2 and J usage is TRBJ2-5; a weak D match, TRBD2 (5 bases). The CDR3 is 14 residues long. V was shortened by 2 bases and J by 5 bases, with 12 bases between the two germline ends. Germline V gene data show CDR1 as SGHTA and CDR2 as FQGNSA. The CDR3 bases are TGTGCCAGCAGCTTACAAGCTAGCCAGGAGACCCAGTACTTC. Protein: CASSLQASQETQYF.

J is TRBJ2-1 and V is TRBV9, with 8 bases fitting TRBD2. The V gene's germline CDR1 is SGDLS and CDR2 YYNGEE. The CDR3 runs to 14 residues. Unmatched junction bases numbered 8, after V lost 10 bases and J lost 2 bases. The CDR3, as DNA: TGTGCCTGGCGGGGTAGCGGGACCTACAATGAGCAGTTCTTC. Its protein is CAWRGSGTYNEQFF.

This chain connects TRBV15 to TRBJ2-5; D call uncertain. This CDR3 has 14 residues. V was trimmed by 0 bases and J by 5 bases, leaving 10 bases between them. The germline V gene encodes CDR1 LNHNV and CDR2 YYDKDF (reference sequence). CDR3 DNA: TGTGCCACCAGCAGAGAGGCAGTTCGGGAGACCCAGTACTTC. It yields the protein CATSREAVRETQYF.

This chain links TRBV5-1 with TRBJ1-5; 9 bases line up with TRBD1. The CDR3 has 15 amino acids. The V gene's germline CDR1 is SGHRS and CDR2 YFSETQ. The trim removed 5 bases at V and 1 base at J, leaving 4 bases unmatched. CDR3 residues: CASRPTGGSNQPQHF. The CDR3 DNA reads TGCGCCAGCAGACCGACAGGGGGGAGCAATCAGCCCCAGCATTTT.

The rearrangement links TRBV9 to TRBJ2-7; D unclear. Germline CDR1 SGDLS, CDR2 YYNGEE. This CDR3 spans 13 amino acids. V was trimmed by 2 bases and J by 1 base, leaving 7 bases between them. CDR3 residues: CASSVDGSYEQYF. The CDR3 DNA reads TGTGCCAGCAGCGTGGACGGGTCCTACGAGCAGTACTTC.

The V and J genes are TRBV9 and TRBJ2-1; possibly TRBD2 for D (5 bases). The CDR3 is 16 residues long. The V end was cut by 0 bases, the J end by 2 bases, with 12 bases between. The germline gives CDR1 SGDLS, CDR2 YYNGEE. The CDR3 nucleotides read TGTGCCAGCAGCGTAGGCGGGTCACTCGCCTACAATGAGCAGTTCTTC. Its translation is CASSVGGSLAYNEQFF.

The chain's CDR3 is CAISRQESDYGYTF. CDR3 nucleotide sequence: TGTGCCATCAGTCGACAGGAATCTGACTATGGCTACACCTTC. The chain is built from TRBV10-3 and TRBJ1-2, with a possible D match to TRBD1 (6 bases). The CDR3 spans 14 residues. Trimming pared 5 bases from V and 3 bases from J, leaving 13 bases between. CDR1 is ENHRY, CDR2 SYGVKD, per germline.

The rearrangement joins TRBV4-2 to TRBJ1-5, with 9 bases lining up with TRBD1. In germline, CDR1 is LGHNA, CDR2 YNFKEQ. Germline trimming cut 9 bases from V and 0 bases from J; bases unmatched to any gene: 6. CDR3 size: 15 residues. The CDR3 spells CASSRTGASNQPQHF. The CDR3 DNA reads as TGTGCCAGTTCTCGGACAGGGGCTAGCAATCAGCCCCAGCATTTT.

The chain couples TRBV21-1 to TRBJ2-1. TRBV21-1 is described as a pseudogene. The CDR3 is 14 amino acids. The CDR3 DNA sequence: TGTGCCAGCAGCAAGGGGTCCTCAGGATGGGAGCAGTTCTTC. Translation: CASSKGSSGWEQFF.

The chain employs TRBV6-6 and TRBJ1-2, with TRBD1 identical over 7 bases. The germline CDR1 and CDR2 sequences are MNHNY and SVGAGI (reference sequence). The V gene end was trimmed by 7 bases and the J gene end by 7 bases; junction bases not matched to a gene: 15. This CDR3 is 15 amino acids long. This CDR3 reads CASTRETGVGSGYTF. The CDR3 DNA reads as TGTGCCAGCACCCGAGAAACAGGGGTAGGGAGTGGCTACACCTTC.

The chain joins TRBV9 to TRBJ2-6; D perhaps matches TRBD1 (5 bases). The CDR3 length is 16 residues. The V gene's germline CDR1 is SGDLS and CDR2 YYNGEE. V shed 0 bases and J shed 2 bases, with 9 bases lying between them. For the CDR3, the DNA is TGTGCCAGCAGCGTAGGGTCAGGGACTGGGGCCAACGTCCTGACTTTC. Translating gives CASSVGSGTGANVLTF.

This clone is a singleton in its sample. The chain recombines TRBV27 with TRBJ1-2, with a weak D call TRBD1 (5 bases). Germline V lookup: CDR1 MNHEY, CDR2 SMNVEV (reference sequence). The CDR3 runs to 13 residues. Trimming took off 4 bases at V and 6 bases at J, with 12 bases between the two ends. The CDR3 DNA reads TGTGCCAGCAGTTCCCGTGCGGGGGATGGCTACACCTTC. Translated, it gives CASSSRAGDGYTF.

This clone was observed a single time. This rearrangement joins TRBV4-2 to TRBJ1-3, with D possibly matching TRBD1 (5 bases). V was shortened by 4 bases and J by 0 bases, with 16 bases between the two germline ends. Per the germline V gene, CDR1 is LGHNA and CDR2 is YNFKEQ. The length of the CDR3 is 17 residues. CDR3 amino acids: CASSRRDGASSGNTIYF. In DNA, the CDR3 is TGTGCCAGCAGCCGCCGGGACGGCGCGAGCTCTGGAAACACCATATATTTT.

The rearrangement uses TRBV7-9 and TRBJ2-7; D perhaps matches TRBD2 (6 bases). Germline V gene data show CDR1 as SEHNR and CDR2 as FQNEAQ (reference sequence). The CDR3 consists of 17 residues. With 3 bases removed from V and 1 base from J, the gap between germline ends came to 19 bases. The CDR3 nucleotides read TGTGCCAGCAGCTTTTCTTCCCGGGGGAGCAGTTCCTACGAGCAGTACTTC. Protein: CASSFSSRGSSSYEQYF.